These 29 T cell receptor beta chains share one sample of origin, sequenced in a study of blood T cells in healthy people across ages (dated by TCRdb to 2015 to 2017). The library was made by 5' RACE. A second PCR of roughly 7 to 11 cycles was performed with a sample-barcoded 5' primer and a J-beta primer mix. TCRdb ran its own pipeline on the public reads, namely fastp trimming at Q25 and MiXCR clone calling, and kept in-frame beta chains. Records with the same CDR3 protein are collapsed into one entry carrying the most frequent genes and DNA. For this sample there are around 1,800,000 distinct CDR3 sequences; about two fifths appear just once. Jointly, the top ten make up 23% of the sample. The specimen was blood. The receptors come from a human donor in good health.

The J gene is TRBJ2-4, the V gene TRBV15; unclear D gene. The DNA end is a closer match to TRBJ2-7, so the J assignment may be wrong. Germline V gives CDR1 LNHNV, CDR2 YYDKDF (reference sequence). The CDR3 is 13 residues long. CDR3 nucleotide sequence: TGTGCCACCAGCAGAGTTAGTGTGAACGAGCAGTACTTC. Translated: CATSRVSVNEQYF.

This chain joins TRBV6-2 or TRBV6-3 and TRBJ2-7; 7 bases map to TRBD2. The CDR3 length is 14 residues. The V segment lost 6 bases and the J segment 7 bases; nucleotides outside the gene matches: 12. Germline-derived CDR1 and CDR2 are MNHEY and SVGEGT. CDR3 residues: CASSSWGGDNEQYF. In DNA, the CDR3 is TGTGCCAGCAGCTCTTGGGGGGGAGACAATGAGCAGTACTTC.

This clonotype was observed a handful of times. The chain employs TRBV4-3 and TRBJ1-6, with 9 bases identical to TRBD1. After removal of 3 bases from V and 9 bases from J, the junction contained 9 bases not matched to a gene. This CDR3 is built from 16 residues. In germline, CDR1 is LGHNA, CDR2 YSLEER. The CDR3 region is CASSQHPGQGSSPLHF. The DNA for the CDR3 is TGCGCCAGCAGCCAGCACCCGGGACAGGGTAGTTCACCCCTCCACTTT.

A few counts support this clonotype. The chain uses TRBV7-3 and TRBJ2-4, with D unresolved. Germline V gene data show CDR1 as SGHTA and CDR2 as FQGTGA. V was trimmed by 6 bases and J by 13 bases, leaving 7 bases between them. There are 9 residues in the CDR3. The CDR3 nucleotides read TGTGCCAGCAGGACTGAGCAGTACTTC. Its translation: CASRTEQYF. Full variable domain (missing parts from reference TRBV7-3 and TRBJ2-4): GAGVSQTPSNKVTEKGKYVELRCDPISGHTALYWYRQSLGQGPEFLIYFQGTGAADDSGLPNDRFFAVRPEGSVSTLKIQRTERGDSAVYLCASRTEQYFGAGTRLSVL.

The V call is TRBV12-3 or TRBV12-4, the J call TRBJ2-7; no clear D. The ends were cut back, 6 bases at V and 5 bases at J, with 14 bases in the middle. The CDR3 is made up of 13 amino acids. CDR3 nucleotides: TGTGCCAGCAGGAGCGTAGGGCAGGACGAGCAGTACTTC. Its translation is CASRSVGQDEQYF.

This clonotype was observed a few times. This sequence joins TRBV9 and TRBJ2-5; D uncertain. Germline-derived CDR1 and CDR2 are SGDLS and YYNGEE. The V end was cut by 0 bases, the J end by 4 bases, with 7 bases between. The CDR3 is made up of 13 amino acids. The DNA for the CDR3 is TGTGCCAGCAGCGTAGTGGGTTCAGAGACCCAGTACTTC. This encodes CASSVVGSETQYF. Based on the CDR3 plus reference TRBV9 and TRBJ2-5, the full variable domain is DSGVTQTPKHLITATGQRVTLRCSPRSGDLSVYWYQQSLDQGLQFLIQYYNGEERAKGNILERFSAQQFPDLHSELNLSSLELGDSALYFCASSVVGSETQYFGPGTRLLVL.

The chain has TRBV29-1 and TRBJ2-7, with a possible D match to TRBD1 (5 bases). This CDR3 is 12 amino acids long. Trimming stripped 4 bases from V and 3 bases from J, with 10 bases between. From germline, CDR1 is SQVTM and CDR2 ANQGSEA. The CDR3: CSVVGLLYEQYF. CDR3 in DNA: TGCAGCGTTGTGGGGCTCCTCTACGAGCAGTACTTC.

This clonotype was observed many times. The rearrangement links TRBV29-1 to TRBJ2-1, with TRBD1 identical over 8 bases. Germline CDR1 SQVTM, CDR2 ANQGSEA. The CDR3 extends over 12 amino acids. Trimming removed 6 bases from V and 8 bases from J; junction bases left unmatched: 6. CDR3 nucleotides: TGCAGCGTGGACGACAGGGGCGATGAGCAGTTCTTC. Encoded protein: CSVDDRGDEQFF.

This rearrangement joins TRBV6-5 to TRBJ2-2; 8 nucleotides agree with TRBD2. The CDR3 consists of 13 residues. Germline CDR1 MNHEY, CDR2 SVGAGI. V was clipped by 2 bases and J by 7 bases; unmatched bases: 0. The CDR3, as DNA: TGTGCCAGCAGTTACGCGGGGGGCGGGGAGCTGTTTTTT. This codes for CASSYAGGGELFF.

This clonotype was counted between two and nine times. The rearrangement uses TRBV6-5 and TRBJ1-1; D is possibly TRBD1 (5 bases). Germline V gene sequence: CDR1 MNHEY, CDR2 SVGAGI. Trimming stripped 2 bases from V and 7 bases from J, with 8 bases between. The CDR3 has 12 residues. In DNA, the CDR3 is TGTGCCAGCAGTTACGGGGGGGTTGAAGCTTTCTTT. Its translation: CASSYGGVEAFF.

This rearrangement joins TRBV5-1 to TRBJ2-1; 8 bases are a match to TRBD2. The J segment lost 5 bases and the V segment lost 4 bases, leaving 11 bases of the junction unmatched. CDR1 SGHRS and CDR2 YFSETQ come from the germline V gene. CDR3 size: 16 residues. The CDR3 bases are TGCGCCAGCAGCCCCACCCCTGGGACTAGTAACAATGAGCAGTTCTTC. The encoded protein is CASSPTPGTSNNEQFF. The full variable domain, its missing parts supplied by reference TRBV5-1 and TRBJ2-1, is KAGVTQTPRYLIKTRGQQVTLSCSPISGHRSVSWYQQTPGQGLQFLFEYFSETQRNKGNFPGRFSGRQFSNSRSEMNVSTLELGDSALYLCASSPTPGTSNNEQFFGPGTRLTVL.

The rearrangement uses TRBV20-1 and TRBJ1-1, with D possibly being TRBD1 (6 bases). Germline CDR1 is DFQATT and CDR2 is SNEGSKA (reference sequence). CDR3 size: 13 residues. The V end was cut by 8 bases, the J end by 1 base, with 14 bases between. The CDR3 sequence is CSTLGGGNTEAFF. The DNA for the CDR3 is TGCAGTACCCTGGGAGGGGGGAACACTGAAGCTTTCTTT.

This clonotype was detected a few times. The chain joins TRBV10-3 to TRBJ1-2; D is unresolved. The CDR3 is made up of 13 amino acids. CDR1 ENHRY and CDR2 SYGVKD come from the germline V gene. V lost 10 bases and J 5 bases, leaving 17 bases between the germline ends. In DNA form, the CDR3 reads TGTGCCACCACTCCTTCTAAAGAGTATGGCTACACCTTC. Its protein product is CATTPSKEYGYTF.

This chain connects TRBV29-1 to TRBJ2-7; unclear D gene. Germline V gene data show CDR1 as SQVTM and CDR2 as ANQGSEA. V gave up 1 base and J gave up 1 base, with 8 bases separating them. The CDR3 covers 13 residues. Here the CDR3 DNA reads TGCAGCGTTGAAGCGGTAGGGTCCTACGAGCAGTACTTC. It codes for CSVEAVGSYEQYF.

About this clonotype: No conserved phenylalanine or tryptophan ends this CDR3, so it is likely a read error. The V gene is TRBV5-1, the J gene TRBJ2-2; D may be TRBD1 (6 bases). Trimming cost V 4 bases and J 2 bases, with 12 bases left between them. CDR1 and CDR2 from the germline V gene are SGHRS and YFSETQ. The CDR3 sequence is 15 residues long. CDR3: CASSLPTGNTGELFC. CDR3 coding DNA: TGCGCCAGCAGCCTTCCGACAGGCAACACCGGGGAGCTGTTTTGT.

This clonotype was counted only a few times. The rearrangement links TRBV5-1 to TRBJ1-2; TRBD1 aligns across 9 bases. V lost 0 bases, J lost 6 bases, and 9 bases stayed unmatched. CDR3 size: 16 residues. CDR1 and CDR2 (germline): SGHRS, YFSETQ. In DNA, the CDR3 is TGCGCCAGCAGCTTGGCGGGACAGGGTGGCTTGGATGGCTACACCTTC. Translating it yields CASSLAGQGGLDGYTF. The whole variable domain, remainder taken from reference TRBV5-1 and TRBJ1-2, is KAGVTQTPRYLIKTRGQQVTLSCSPISGHRSVSWYQQTPGQGLQFLFEYFSETQRNKGNFPGRFSGRQFSNSRSEMNVSTLELGDSALYLCASSLAGQGGLDGYTFGSGTRLTVV.

CDR3 amino acids: CASSLARVSASNQPQHF. The CDR3 DNA sequence: TGTGCCAGCAGCTTAGCGCGGGTAAGCGCAAGCAATCAGCCCCAGCATTTT. The chain uses TRBV7-8 and TRBJ1-5; D uncertain. Germline V CDR1 and CDR2: SGHVS, FQNEAQ. The CDR3 is made up of 17 amino acids. Trimming stripped 0 bases from V and 1 base from J, with 13 bases between.

A few counts support this clonotype. V usage is TRBV12-3 or TRBV12-4 and J usage is TRBJ2-4; no firm D call. TRBJ2-5 matches the DNA end more closely, so the J call is doubtful. CDR3 size: 12 residues. In DNA form, the CDR3 reads TGTGCCAGCAGTTCGGTGGTAGAGACCCAGTACTTC. Its translation is CASSSVVETQYF.

This clonotype was detected only a few times. The genes are TRBV7-7 and TRBJ1-1; the D is unclear. The V end was cut by 5 bases, the J end by 4 bases, with 14 bases between. The CDR3 spans 14 residues. Germline CDR1 SSHAT, CDR2 FNYEAQ (reference sequence). The DNA for the CDR3 is TGTGCCAGCAGCCCGGACGGGGAGACCACTGAAGCTTTCTTT. Its protein product is CASSPDGETTEAFF.

This clonotype appeared a few times. The chain combines TRBV29-1 with TRBJ1-2; unclear D gene. CDR1 SQVTM and CDR2 ANQGSEA come from the germline V gene. V lost 1 base to trimming and J lost 7 bases, with 13 bases between them. The CDR3 is 13 residues long. The CDR3 region is CSVEGTSGSGYTF. CDR3 DNA sequence: TGCAGCGTTGAAGGTACCTCTGGCTCTGGCTACACCTTC. The variable domain in full, completed from reference TRBV29-1 and TRBJ1-2, reads SAVISQKPSRDICQRGTSLTIQCQVDSQVTMMFWYRQQPGQSLTLIATANQGSEATYESGFVIDKFPISRPNLTFSTLTVSNMSPEDSSIYLCSVEGTSGSGYTFGSGTRLTVV.

The rearrangement links TRBV29-1 to TRBJ1-2, with unresolved D. In germline, CDR1 is SQVTM, CDR2 ANQGSEA. With 6 bases removed from V and 1 base from J, the gap between germline ends came to 15 bases. The CDR3 has 14 residues. CDR3 residues: CSVPRTSDNYGYTF. The CDR3 nucleotides read TGCAGCGTACCAAGGACTTCCGATAACTATGGCTACACCTTC.

The DNA of the CDR3 is TGTGCCAGCAGCCCAATCGTCCAGGGGGAGGATGAGCAGTTCTTC. Its translation is CASSPIVQGEDEQFF. V gene TRBV13 combines with J gene TRBJ2-1; TRBD1 might be the D (7 bases). Germline CDR1 reads PRHDT; CDR2 reads FYEKMQ (reference sequence). The CDR3 consists of 15 residues. The V end lost 5 bases, the J end lost 8 bases, and 19 bases lay between the germline ends.

This chain's CDR3 is CASSPLPTGTGSYNEQFF. Written as DNA, the CDR3 is TGCGCCAGCAGCCCACTACCGACAGGGACGGGCTCCTACAATGAGCAGTTCTTC. V and J are TRBV4-3 and TRBJ2-1; 7 bases line up with TRBD1. V dropped 4 bases and J dropped 0; count of bases not matched to a gene: 12. Germline V lookup: CDR1 LGHNA, CDR2 YSLEER. There are 18 residues in the CDR3.

This clonotype showed up just a few times. J is TRBJ1-2 and V is TRBV12-3 or TRBV12-4; D is ambiguous. The CDR3 loop spans 14 amino acids. Trimming shortened V by 3 bases and J by 1 base, and 9 bases separated the two germline ends. Here the CDR3 DNA reads TGTGCCAGCAGTTTTAGGGAAGTTAACTATGGCTACACCTTC. Protein product: CASSFREVNYGYTF.

This clonotype was recorded a few times. The chain couples TRBV7-9 to TRBJ2-4; unclear D gene. CDR1 and CDR2 from the germline V gene are SEHNR and FQNEAQ (reference sequence). CDR3 length: 17 amino acids. Trimming left V 5 bases short and J 0 bases short, with 17 bases between. CDR3 sequence reads: CASSVGPGYLAKNIQYF. In DNA form, the CDR3 reads TGTGCCAGCAGCGTAGGCCCCGGTTACCTAGCCAAAAACATTCAGTACTTC.

The chain carries TRBV12-3 or TRBV12-4 and TRBJ1-1; D might be TRBD1 (5 bases). V lost 7 bases, J lost 5 bases, and 17 bases lay in between. The CDR3 consists of 14 residues. CDR3 region: CASNSGGIGTEAFF. DNA for the CDR3: TGTGCCAGCAACTCCGGGGGGATTGGGACTGAAGCTTTCTTT.

The chain carries TRBV27 and TRBJ2-1, with 8 bases that match TRBD1. There are 13 residues in the CDR3. Trimming cost V 8 bases and J 7 bases; bases outside gene matches: 7. In germline, CDR1 is MNHEY, CDR2 SMNVEV (reference sequence). The CDR3 loop is CASGDRRRNEQFF. The CDR3 region has the DNA TGTGCCAGCGGGGACAGGCGTAGGAATGAGCAGTTCTTC.

The chain combines TRBV11-3 with TRBJ2-4; TRBD1 or TRBD2 may be the D gene (5 bases each). Germline lookup yields CDR1 SGHNT and CDR2 YENEEA. This CDR3 comprises 12 residues. The germline V and J ends were trimmed by 2 bases and 8 bases, with 7 bases remaining between them. The CDR3: CASSLRGDIQYF. CDR3 DNA sequence: TGTGCCAGCAGCTTAAGGGGAGACATTCAGTACTTC.

The chain is built from TRBV7-2 and TRBJ2-5; TRBD2 matches 9 bases. CDR1 is SGHTA and CDR2 is FQGNSA in the germline V gene. J gave up 1 base and V 6 bases, and 6 bases lay outside the gene matches. The CDR3 runs to 15 residues. The CDR3 DNA reads TGTGCCAGCAGTTTATATAGCGGGGGCCAAGAGACCCAGTACTTC. It specifies CASSLYSGGQETQYF. The full variable domain, rest sourced from reference TRBV7-2 and TRBJ2-5, is GAGVSQSPSNKVTEKGKDVELRCDPISGHTALYWYRQSLGQGLEFLIYFQGNSAPDKSGLPSDRFSAERTGGSVSTLTIQRTQQEDSAVYLCASSLYSGGQETQYFGPGTRLLVL.